The 21 T cell receptor beta chains reported below all come from one sample, sequenced in a study of T-cell memory formation after mild COVID-19. TCRdb itself ran the 5' RACE reads through MiXCR, one entry per CDR3 protein. This table has about 200,000 distinct CDR3 sequences, just over 9.5% appearing once. The specimen was PBMCs or a T cell subset sorted from them (not recorded which). These receptors all come from a young man who had mild COVID-19 (a few samples of this study predate the infection). Cell type and time point are not known.

This clonotype has more than one count but fewer than ten. The CDR3 DNA follows: TGCGCCAGCAGCTTGGCCAGGACACATAATTCACCCCTCCACTTT. This encodes CASSLARTHNSPLHF. V is TRBV5-1 and J is TRBJ1-6, with a weak D call TRBD1 (5 bases). V lost 0 bases and J 5 bases, leaving 9 bases between the germline ends. The CDR3 consists of 15 residues. CDR1 and CDR2 from the germline V gene are SGHRS and YFSETQ.

The rearrangement links TRBV5-6 to TRBJ1-2; D ambiguous. The CDR3 is 15 residues long. Germline loops: CDR1 SGHDT, CDR2 YYEEEE. The V and J ends lost 5 bases and 3 bases respectively, with 17 bases between them. The CDR3 DNA follows: TGTGCCAGCAGGATTGCGGTGAAGGCAGACTATGGCTACACCTTC. It yields the protein CASRIAVKADYGYTF.

This clonotype was observed a few times. The J gene is TRBJ1-4, the V gene TRBV24-1, with D tentatively TRBD1 (6 bases). Germline-derived CDR1 and CDR2 are KGHDR and SFDVKD. This CDR3 has 15 residues. The V end was cut by 3 bases, the J end by 8 bases, with 15 bases between. CDR3 sequence: CATSDPRQDGEKLFF. The CDR3 coding sequence is TGTGCCACCAGTGATCCTCGACAGGACGGGGAAAAACTGTTTTTT.

In this sample, this clonotype turned up a few times. The chain has TRBV4-3 and TRBJ1-6, with D tentatively TRBD1 (5 bases). This CDR3 region has 16 residues. The V and J ends lost 4 bases and 6 bases respectively, with 16 bases between them. The germline gives CDR1 LGHNA, CDR2 YSLEER. The CDR3 here is CASSLGLREVNSPLHF. CDR3 bases: TGCGCCAGCAGCCTAGGGCTCAGGGAGGTTAATTCACCCCTCCACTTT.

This clonotype appeared a few times. The rearrangement joins TRBV6-5 to TRBJ1-5; 7 positions agree with TRBD1. CDR1 and CDR2 from the germline V gene are MNHEY and SVGAGI. The CDR3 sequence is 15 residues long. With V trimmed by 6 bases and J by 6 bases, 11 bases remained unmatched. The CDR3 region is CASRRRTGVGQPQHF. The CDR3 nucleotides read TGTGCCAGCAGGAGAAGAACAGGGGTGGGTCAGCCCCAGCATTTT.

This clonotype showed up just a few times. V and J are TRBV5-1 and TRBJ1-1; D is unresolved. The germline gives CDR1 SGHRS, CDR2 YFSETQ. The CDR3 sequence is 15 residues long. V lost 1 base to trimming and J lost 1 base, with 11 bases between them. The chain's CDR3 is CASSLLGQPNTEAFF. The CDR3 DNA is TGCGCCAGCAGCTTGTTAGGGCAGCCGAACACTGAAGCTTTCTTT. The variable domain in full, with the rest retrieved from reference TRBV5-1 and TRBJ1-1, is KAGVTQTPRYLIKTRGQQVTLSCSPISGHRSVSWYQQTPGQGLQFLFEYFSETQRNKGNFPGRFSGRQFSNSRSEMNVSTLELGDSALYLCASSLLGQPNTEAFFGQGTRLTVV.

The rearrangement uses TRBV5-1 and TRBJ2-2; 12 nucleotides match TRBD2. CDR1 and CDR2 (germline): SGHRS, YFSETQ. With V trimmed by 0 bases and J by 4 bases, 1 base remained unmatched. The CDR3 has 16 residues. The CDR3 DNA follows: TGCGCCAGCAGCTTGGCGACTAGCGGGGGCACCGGGGAGCTGTTTTTT. Translated: CASSLATSGGTGELFF.

J is TRBJ1-4 and V is TRBV9; 9 positions match TRBD1. The germline gives CDR1 SGDLS, CDR2 YYNGEE. After removal of 4 bases from V and 6 bases from J, the junction contained 4 bases not matched to a gene. The CDR3 totals 14 residues. CDR3 DNA sequence: TGTGCCAGCAGCCGACGGACAGGGGATGAAAAACTGTTTTTT. Translating it yields CASSRRTGDEKLFF.

The chain is built from TRBV24-1 and TRBJ2-5; D remains ambiguous. Germline loops: CDR1 KGHDR, CDR2 SFDVKD. The V and J ends lost 3 bases and 0 bases respectively, with 7 bases between them. This CDR3 spans 14 amino acids. CDR3 protein: CATSDDTYQETQYF. The CDR3 DNA reads as TGTGCCACCAGTGATGATACATACCAAGAGACCCAGTACTTC.

This clonotype was seen a few times. This chain connects TRBV4-1 to TRBJ1-5; no firm D call. The CDR3 is made up of 13 amino acids. V was shortened by 0 bases and J by 7 bases, with 7 bases between the two germline ends. CDR1 MGHRA and CDR2 YSYEKL come from the germline V gene. In DNA, the CDR3 is TGCGCCAGCAGCCAAGAAGTTAAACAGCCCCAGCATTTT. This sequence encodes CASSQEVKQPQHF.

This clonotype has ten or more counts. The chain links TRBV5-1 to TRBJ2-1, with D tentatively TRBD2 (5 bases). This CDR3 is 15 amino acids long. V dropped 2 bases and J dropped 7 bases, with 16 bases sitting between them. Germline CDR1 reads SGHRS; CDR2 reads YFSETQ. The DNA for the CDR3 is TGCGCCAGCAGCTTTGAGGGCCCCCTGGGAAATGAGCAGTTCTTC. This codes for CASSFEGPLGNEQFF.

V and J are TRBV7-2 and TRBJ1-5; 9 bases line up with TRBD1. The germline V gene encodes CDR1 SGHTA and CDR2 FQGNSA. This CDR3 is 13 amino acids long. Unmatched junction bases numbered 2, after V lost 5 bases and J lost 6 bases. The CDR3 is CASSRDRVQPQHF. CDR3 coding DNA: TGTGCCAGCAGCCGGGACAGGGTTCAGCCCCAGCATTTT.

This clonotype was found a few times. The genes are TRBV6-5 and TRBJ1-1; D is unclear. CDR1 and CDR2 (germline): MNHEY, SVGAGI. CDR3 length: 15 residues. Trimming cost V 0 bases and J 1 base, with 9 bases left between them. The CDR3 sequence: CASSYSFSRNTEAFF. The CDR3 DNA follows: TGTGCCAGCAGTTACTCGTTTTCTCGGAACACTGAAGCTTTCTTT.

In this sample, this clonotype turned up a few times. The chain links TRBV5-1 to TRBJ1-3, with D possibly matching TRBD1 (5 bases). CDR3 length: 15 amino acids. Germline lookup yields CDR1 SGHRS and CDR2 YFSETQ. V dropped 0 bases and J dropped 8 bases, with 15 bases sitting between them. The CDR3 loop is CASSLDGPGKDTIYF. The CDR3, as DNA: TGCGCCAGCAGCTTGGATGGCCCAGGGAAGGACACCATATATTTT.

This clonotype has just a few counts. J is TRBJ1-2 and V is TRBV6-5, with TRBD1 matching 8 bases. The V segment lost 1 base and the J segment 8 bases; nucleotides outside the gene matches: 9. This CDR3 is built from 15 residues. Germline CDR1 MNHEY, CDR2 SVGAGI. The CDR3, as DNA: TGTGCCAGCAGTTACTACGTGGACAGGGCAGGAGGCTACACCTTC. It codes for CASSYYVDRAGGYTF.

The sample holds a few counts of this clonotype. V gene TRBV6-5 combines with J gene TRBJ1-5; no clear D gene. This CDR3 has 15 amino acids. Trimming took off 6 bases at V and 5 bases at J, with 17 bases between the two ends. Germline V gene sequence: CDR1 MNHEY, CDR2 SVGAGI. The CDR3 region is CASSPGSGGYQPQHF. CDR3 nucleotides: TGTGCCAGCAGCCCGGGTTCGGGAGGGTATCAGCCCCAGCATTTT.

This clonotype has more than one count but fewer than ten. J is TRBJ2-7 and V is TRBV6-5; D is unclear. Germline-derived CDR1 and CDR2 are MNHEY and SVGAGI. The CDR3 consists of 16 residues. V shed 0 bases and J shed 2 bases, with 14 bases lying between them. The CDR3 sequence: CASSYSATGGAYEQYF. The DNA of the CDR3 is TGTGCCAGCAGTTACTCGGCTACGGGTGGGGCCTACGAGCAGTACTTC.

This clonotype was counted ten times or more. The rearrangement uses TRBV4-1 and TRBJ1-4; D is undetermined. The length of the CDR3 is 15 residues. Per germline, CDR1 MGHRA and CDR2 YSYEKL. Trimming stripped 1 base from V and 4 bases from J, with 10 bases between. This CDR3 is CASSQGRTYNEKLFF. Here the CDR3 DNA reads TGCGCCAGCAGCCAAGGACGGACTTATAATGAAAAACTGTTTTTT.

The chain has TRBV6-1 and TRBJ2-1, with D possibly TRBD1 on 5 matching bases. The V gene lost 7 bases and the J gene lost 5 bases, with 12 bases spanning the gap. CDR1 is MNHNS and CDR2 is SASEGT in the germline V gene. CDR3 length: 13 residues. The CDR3 nucleotides are TGTGCCAGCACTAAGGGGCCGGACAATGAGCAGTTCTTC. This encodes CASTKGPDNEQFF.

CDR3 amino acids: CASSLLTQWGETQYF. Here the CDR3 DNA reads TGCGCCAGCAGCTTGTTAACTCAGTGGGGGGAGACCCAGTACTTC. This chain links TRBV5-1 with TRBJ2-5; D could derive from TRBD1 or TRBD2 (5 bases each). The ends were cut back, 1 base at V and 5 bases at J, with 15 bases in the middle. Per the germline V gene, CDR1 is SGHRS and CDR2 is YFSETQ. The CDR3 runs to 15 residues.

CDR3 loop: CASSPRGGGNSPLHF. The CDR3, as DNA: TGTGCCAGCAGCCCCCGTGGTGGGGGAAATTCACCCCTCCACTTT. This chain links TRBV9 with TRBJ1-6, with D maybe TRBD1 (5 bases). The CDR3 consists of 15 residues. With 4 bases removed from V and 7 bases from J, the gap between germline ends came to 15 bases. Germline CDR1 is SGDLS and CDR2 is YYNGEE.